One and the same sample provided the 9 T cell receptor beta chains below, sequenced in a study of post-analysis software for immune sequencing data (dated by TCRdb to between 2014 and 2017). The investigation overall reported the following: Patients showed significantly higher frequencies than controls for roughly five TRBV segments, among them TRBV5-6, TRBV5-1 and TRBV20-1.

The library was built by means of PCR. The sequencing machine was an Illumina HiSeq 2500. To reduce PCR and sequencing biases, unique molecular identifiers were built into the TCR beta cDNA libraries. In TCRdb, the public reads were trimmed at Q25 with fastp and aligned with MiXCR, with productive beta chains retained. Each CDR3 protein appears once, grouped with its most common genes and DNA. Counted in this sample were 750,000 to 950,000 distinct CDR3 sequences; 35% to 55% of them appeared once. The ten most abundant clones make up 4.9% of the sample. Antigens of these TCRs are unknown. The material sequenced was blood. These TCRs come from a girl aged 5-17 years with multiple sclerosis.

This clonotype was picked up a small number of times. This sequence joins TRBV6-6 and TRBJ2-1, with TRBD2 matching over 7 bases. This CDR3 comprises 14 residues. The germline gives CDR1 MNHNY, CDR2 SVGAGI (reference sequence). The V gene end was trimmed by 7 bases and the J gene end by 2 bases; junction bases not matched to a gene: 5. In nucleotides, the CDR3 is TGTGCCAGCATGGGCGGGAGAGCCTACAATGAGCAGTTCTTC. Protein product: CASMGGRAYNEQFF.

This clonotype was counted only a few times. The gene calls are TRBV3-1 and TRBJ1-5; D uncertain. Trimming cost V 0 bases and J 3 bases, with 3 bases left between them. The germline V gene has CDR1 LGHDT and CDR2 YNNKEL (reference sequence). The length of the CDR3 is 13 residues. This CDR3 reads CASSQDPNQPQHF. For the CDR3, the DNA is TGTGCCAGCAGCCAAGATCCCAATCAGCCCCAGCATTTT. Full variable domain (remainder filled in from reference TRBV3-1 and TRBJ1-5): DTAVSQTPKYLVTQMGNDKSIKCEQNLGHDTMYWYKQDSKKFLKIMFSYNNKELIINETVPNRFSPKSPDKAHLNLHINSLELGDSAVYFCASSQDPNQPQHFGDGTRLSIL.

This chain links TRBV30 with TRBJ1-4; D gene unclear. Germline values: CDR1 GTSNPN, CDR2 SVGIG (reference sequence). This CDR3 comprises 13 residues. Between the trimmed V and J ends, which lost 2 bases and 5 bases, there was a span of 9 bases. Here the CDR3 reads CAWSLRKNEKLFF. As DNA, the CDR3 is TGTGCCTGGAGTCTGCGGAAGAATGAAAAACTGTTTTTT.

Regarding this clonotype: The germline gene is not matched at one end of the junction; a read error may be the cause. The V call is TRBV12-3 or TRBV12-4, the J call TRBJ2-5, with 7 bases identical to TRBD2. The CDR3 runs to 17 residues. The CDR3: CASNLVGLAVPEETQYF. CDR3 DNA: TGTGCCAGCAATTTAGTGGGGCTAGCGGTCCCCGAAGAGACCCAGTACTTC.

This clonotype was found a few times. The chain uses TRBV7-9 and TRBJ2-5; possibly TRBD1 for D (6 bases). Germline values: CDR1 SEHNR, CDR2 FQNEAQ (reference sequence). Trimming removed 5 bases from V and 5 bases from J, with 15 bases in between. The CDR3 runs to 14 residues. CDR3 sequence: CASSNGRGSETQYF. In DNA, the CDR3 is TGTGCCAGCAGCAACGGAAGGGGGAGTGAGACCCAGTACTTC.

This chain links TRBV15 with TRBJ2-3, with TRBD1 matching 12 bases. V shed 0 bases, J shed 6 bases, and the junction held 7 bases outside the gene matches. Germline values: CDR1 LNHNV, CDR2 YYDKDF (reference sequence). CDR3 size: 17 residues. CDR3 nucleotide sequence: TGTGCCACCAGCAGAGAGGGGACAGGGGGCGGAGGGGATACGCAGTATTTT. Protein sequence: CATSREGTGGGGDTQYF.

This clonotype was detected a few times. The chain uses TRBV5-1 and TRBJ2-1; D might be TRBD2 (5 bases). Trimming took off 1 base at V and 7 bases at J, with 15 bases between the two ends. This CDR3 comprises 15 residues. The germline gives CDR1 SGHRS, CDR2 YFSETQ. CDR3 amino acids: CASSLQIGEGNEQFF. CDR3 coding DNA: TGCGCCAGCAGCTTGCAAATCGGGGAAGGGAATGAGCAGTTCTTC.

CDR3 sequence: CASSLDADRSGNTIYF. CDR3 DNA sequence: TGTGCCAGCAGCTTAGACGCGGATCGCTCTGGAAACACCATATATTTT. This chain uses TRBV7-9 with TRBJ1-3; D gene unclear. Looked up from germline, CDR1 is SEHNR and CDR2 is FQNEAQ (reference sequence). V was shortened by 1 base and J by 0 bases, with 10 bases between the two germline ends. The CDR3 spans 16 residues.

This clonotype showed up just a few times. The chain links TRBV20-1 to TRBJ1-2; 7 bases are shared with TRBD1. CDR3 length equals 16 residues. The V gene end was trimmed by 6 bases and the J gene end by 2 bases; junction bases not matched to a gene: 15. Germline V gene lookup returns CDR1 DFQATT and CDR2 SNEGSKA (reference sequence). CDR3 residues: CSAVSGTADGNYGYTF. The DNA of the CDR3 is TGCAGTGCGGTCTCCGGGACAGCCGACGGCAACTATGGCTACACCTTC.